What follows is one TCR beta chain and its context. Cohort allocation depended upon clinical history that participants reported. Sequencing was performed with immunoSEQ multiplex PCR; in TCRdb, only in-frame clones are kept and a portion is missing. The repertoire holds some 320,000 clones, roughly 90% seen once, with 2% to 3% in the top ten. This entry comes from a study of blood T cell repertoires in COVID-19. Study information: There were acute and convalescent COVID-19 samples, and they came from the United States, Italy and Spain.

V was trimmed by 5 bases and J by 6 bases, leaving 13 bases between them. Germline loops: CDR1 SQVTM, CDR2 ANQGSEA. The CDR3 spans 12 residues. Sequenced: PBMCs or T cells enriched from blood (not recorded which). The origin of this receptor is a man in his 60s who had recovered from COVID-19. The chain carries TRBV29-1 and TRBJ1-2; possible D gene TRBD1, 5 bases. CDR3 sequence: CSVIVAGDGYTF. DNA for the CDR3: TGCAGCGTTATCGTTGCGGGGGATGGCTACACCTTC.